Below are 10 T cell receptor beta chains sequenced from a single sample in a study of beta chain features in type 1 diabetes. Expressed TCRB transcripts were sequenced, since all the RNA that had been isolated was reverse transcribed. Only in-frame clones appear in the TCRdb table, and some are missing; sequencing was by immunoSEQ multiplex PCR. Of 300,000 or so clones in the sample, 8% were seen once. The sequencing input was central memory CD4+ T cells from blood. The receptors derive from a woman younger than 35 in good health.

This clone was counted ten times or more. The chain has TRBV11-2 and TRBJ2-5; D might be TRBD1 (5 bases). The CDR3 has 13 residues. Trimming removed 6 bases from V and 3 bases from J, with 11 bases in between. Germline-derived CDR1 and CDR2 are SGHAT and FQNNGV. The CDR3 region is CASSQQVKETQYF. For the CDR3, the DNA is TGTGCCAGCAGTCAACAGGTGAAAGAGACCCAGTACTTC.

This clone showed up just a few times. V usage is TRBV5-1 and J usage is TRBJ2-2, with D maybe TRBD2 (5 bases). Germline lookup yields CDR1 SGHRS and CDR2 YFSETQ. This CDR3 has 14 amino acids. Trimming took off 1 base at V and 4 bases at J, with 8 bases between the two ends. The DNA for the CDR3 is TGCGCCAGCAGCTTGCGGGAATTCACCGGGGAGCTGTTTTTT. Encoded protein: CASSLREFTGELFF. Full variable domain (remainder filled in from reference TRBV5-1 and TRBJ2-2): KAGVTQTPRYLIKTRGQQVTLSCSPISGHRSVSWYQQTPGQGLQFLFEYFSETQRNKGNFPGRFSGRQFSNSRSEMNVSTLELGDSALYLCASSLREFTGELFFGEGSRLTVL.

This clone has more than one count but fewer than ten. The rearrangement joins TRBV23-1 to TRBJ2-5; TRBD1 matches at 9 bases. TRBV23-1 is flagged as an ORF with uncertain function. The CDR3 is made up of 19 amino acids. The V gene end was trimmed by 0 bases and the J gene end by 1 base; junction bases not matched to a gene: 12. The CDR3 DNA is TGCGCCAGCAGTCAATCCCCCCCCTACAGGGGGCGAGTCCAAGAGACCCAGTACTTC. Amino acids: CASSQSPPYRGRVQETQYF.

This clone was observed a handful of times. The chain has TRBV5-6 and TRBJ2-4; D is ambiguous. This CDR3 is built from 13 residues. The germline gives CDR1 SGHDT, CDR2 YYEEEE. Trimming removed 2 bases from V and 7 bases from J, with 10 bases in between. The CDR3 DNA sequence: TGTGCCAGCAGCTTACCAGATGGGAACATTCAGTACTTC. Translation: CASSLPDGNIQYF.

This clone was recorded at least ten times. The chain employs TRBV27 and TRBJ1-4; D perhaps matches TRBD1 (5 bases). Germline values: CDR1 MNHEY, CDR2 SMNVEV (reference sequence). V lost 8 bases to trimming and J lost 8 bases, with 12 bases between them. CDR3 length: 12 residues. DNA for the CDR3: TGTGCCAGCGGGCAGCGGGGGGAAAAACTGTTTTTT. It is translated as CASGQRGEKLFF.

The chain has TRBV7-9 and TRBJ1-2; D unresolved. There are 15 residues in the CDR3. Germline CDR1 is SEHNR and CDR2 is FQNEAQ (reference sequence). V was cut by 2 bases and J by 7 bases, with 17 bases left in between. CDR3 sequence reads: CASSLRNQVDGGYTF. The DNA of the CDR3 is TGTGCCAGCAGCTTAAGGAACCAGGTGGACGGTGGCTACACCTTC.

This clone has ten or more counts. The rearrangement uses TRBV29-1 and TRBJ1-2; 7 bases fit TRBD1. The CDR3 contains 13 residues. The germline CDR1 and CDR2 sequences are SQVTM and ANQGSEA. V trimming: 3 bases; J trimming: 7 bases; junction bases outside the gene matches: 8. The DNA of the CDR3 is TGCAGCGTTGAGGGCGACAGGGCACGTGGCTACACCTTC. Amino acid sequence: CSVEGDRARGYTF.

The CDR3 protein is CATSREEGAFYEQYF. The CDR3 coding sequence is TGTGCCACCAGCAGAGAGGAGGGAGCCTTCTACGAGCAGTACTTC. This rearrangement joins TRBV15 to TRBJ2-7; D might be TRBD2 (6 bases). This CDR3 region has 15 residues. Trimming removed 0 bases at V and 3 bases at J, with 12 bases between. CDR1 is LNHNV, CDR2 YYDKDF, per germline (reference sequence).

The chain recombines TRBV7-2 with TRBJ2-5; a weak D match, TRBD2 (6 bases). Trimming cost V 3 bases and J 1 base, with 9 bases left between them. CDR1 is SGHTA, CDR2 FQGNSA, per germline. The CDR3 loop spans 14 amino acids. CDR3 residues: CASSFLAPQETQYF. CDR3 DNA sequence: TGTGCCAGCAGCTTTCTAGCGCCCCAAGAGACCCAGTACTTC.

This clone was seen a handful of times. J is TRBJ2-6 and V is TRBV18; D call uncertain. Germline-derived CDR1 and CDR2 are KGHSH and LQKENI. Deletions cut 3 bases from V and 0 bases from J, with 9 bases between. This CDR3 comprises 16 residues. The CDR3 protein is CASSPTPLSGANVLTF. For the CDR3, the DNA is TGTGCCAGCTCACCCACTCCCCTCTCTGGGGCCAACGTCCTGACTTTC. Using reference TRBV18 and TRBJ2-6 for the parts outside the CDR3, the full variable domain is NAGVMQNPRHLVRRRGQEARLRCSPMKGHSHVYWYRQLPEEGLKFMVYLQKENIIDESGMPKERFSAEFPKEGPSILRIQQVVRGDSAAYFCASSPTPLSGANVLTFGAGSRLTVL.